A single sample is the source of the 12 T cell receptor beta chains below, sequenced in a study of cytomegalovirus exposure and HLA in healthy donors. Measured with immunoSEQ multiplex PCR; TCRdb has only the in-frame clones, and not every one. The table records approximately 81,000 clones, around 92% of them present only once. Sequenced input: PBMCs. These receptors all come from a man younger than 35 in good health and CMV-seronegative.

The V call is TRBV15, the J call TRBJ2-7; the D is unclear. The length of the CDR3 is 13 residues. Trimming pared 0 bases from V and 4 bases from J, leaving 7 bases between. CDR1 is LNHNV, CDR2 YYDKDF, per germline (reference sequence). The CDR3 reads CATSRDGFYEQYF. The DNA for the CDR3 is TGTGCCACCAGCAGAGACGGGTTTTACGAGCAGTACTTC.

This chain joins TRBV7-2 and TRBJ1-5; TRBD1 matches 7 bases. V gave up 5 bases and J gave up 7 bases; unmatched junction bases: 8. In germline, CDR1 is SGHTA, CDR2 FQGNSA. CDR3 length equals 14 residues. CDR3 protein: CASSGQDKRQPQHF. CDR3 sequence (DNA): TGTGCCAGCAGCGGACAGGACAAACGACAGCCCCAGCATTTT.

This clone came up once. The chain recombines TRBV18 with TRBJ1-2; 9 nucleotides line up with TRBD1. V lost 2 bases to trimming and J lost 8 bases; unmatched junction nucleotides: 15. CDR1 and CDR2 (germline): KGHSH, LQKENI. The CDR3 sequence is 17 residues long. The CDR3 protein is CASSPFGGGQGLQGYTF. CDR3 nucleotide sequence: TGTGCCAGCTCACCATTCGGCGGGGGACAGGGTCTTCAAGGCTACACCTTC.

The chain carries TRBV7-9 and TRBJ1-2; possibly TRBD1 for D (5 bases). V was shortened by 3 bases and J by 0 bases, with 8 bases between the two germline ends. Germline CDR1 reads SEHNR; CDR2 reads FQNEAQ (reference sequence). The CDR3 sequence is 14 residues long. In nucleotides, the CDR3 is TGTGCCAGCAGCTTGACAGATCCTAACTATGGCTACACCTTC. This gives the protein CASSLTDPNYGYTF.

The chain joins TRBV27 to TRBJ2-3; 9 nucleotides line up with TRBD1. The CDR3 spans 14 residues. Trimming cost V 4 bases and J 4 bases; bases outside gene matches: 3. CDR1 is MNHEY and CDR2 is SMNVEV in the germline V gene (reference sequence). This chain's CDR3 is CASSWTGVADTQYF. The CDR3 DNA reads TGTGCCAGCAGTTGGACAGGGGTGGCAGATACGCAGTATTTT.

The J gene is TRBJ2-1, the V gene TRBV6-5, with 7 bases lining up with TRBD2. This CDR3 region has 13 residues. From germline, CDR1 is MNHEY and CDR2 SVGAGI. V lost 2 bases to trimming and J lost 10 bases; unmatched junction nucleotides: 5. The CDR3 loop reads CASSYGWGGEQFF. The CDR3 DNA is TGTGCCAGCAGTTACGGGTGGGGAGGGGAGCAGTTCTTC.

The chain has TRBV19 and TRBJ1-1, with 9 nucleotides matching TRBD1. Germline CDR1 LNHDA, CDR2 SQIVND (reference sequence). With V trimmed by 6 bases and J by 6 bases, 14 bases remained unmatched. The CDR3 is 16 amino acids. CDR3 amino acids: CASRHGADRGHSEAFF. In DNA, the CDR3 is TGTGCCAGTAGGCATGGGGCGGACAGGGGACATTCTGAAGCTTTCTTT. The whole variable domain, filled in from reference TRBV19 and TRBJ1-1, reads DGGITQSPKYLFRKEGQNVTLSCEQNLNHDAMYWYRQDPGQGLRLIYYSQIVNDFQKGDIAEGYSVSREKKESFPLTVTSAQKNPTAFYLCASRHGADRGHSEAFFGQGTRLTVV.

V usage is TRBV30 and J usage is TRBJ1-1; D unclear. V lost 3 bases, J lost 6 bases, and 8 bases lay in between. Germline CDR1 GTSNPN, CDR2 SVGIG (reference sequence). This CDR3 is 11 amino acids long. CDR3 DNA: TGTGCCTGGAGAGCCGGGGCTGAAGCTTTCTTT. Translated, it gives CAWRAGAEAFF.

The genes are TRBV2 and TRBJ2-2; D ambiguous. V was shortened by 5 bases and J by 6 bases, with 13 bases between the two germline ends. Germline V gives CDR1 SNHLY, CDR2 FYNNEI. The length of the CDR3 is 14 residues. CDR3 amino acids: CASSKEWPPGELFF. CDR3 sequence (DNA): TGTGCCAGCAGTAAGGAGTGGCCCCCCGGGGAGCTGTTTTTT. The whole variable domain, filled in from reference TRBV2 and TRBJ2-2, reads EPEVTQTPSHQVTQMGQEVILRCVPISNHLYFYWYRQILGQKVEFLVSFYNNEISEKSEIFDDQFSVERPDGSNFTLKIRSTKLEDSAMYFCASSKEWPPGELFFGEGSRLTVL.

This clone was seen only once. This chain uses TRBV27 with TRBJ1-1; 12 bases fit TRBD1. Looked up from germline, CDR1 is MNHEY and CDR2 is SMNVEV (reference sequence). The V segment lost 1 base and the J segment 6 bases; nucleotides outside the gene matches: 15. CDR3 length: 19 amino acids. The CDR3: CASSLYPLGQGAREAEAFF. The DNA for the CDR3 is TGTGCCAGCAGTTTATACCCTTTGGGACAGGGGGCAAGGGAGGCTGAAGCTTTCTTT.

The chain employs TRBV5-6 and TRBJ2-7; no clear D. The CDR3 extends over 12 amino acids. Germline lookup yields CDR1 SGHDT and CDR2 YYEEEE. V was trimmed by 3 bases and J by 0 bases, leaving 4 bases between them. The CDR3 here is CASSSYSYEQYF. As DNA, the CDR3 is TGTGCCAGCAGCTCCTACTCCTACGAGCAGTACTTC. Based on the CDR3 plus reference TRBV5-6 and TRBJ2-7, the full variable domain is DAGVTQSPTHLIKTRGQQVTLRCSPKSGHDTVSWYQQALGQGPQFIFQYYEEEERQRGNFPDRFSGHQFPNYSSELNVNALLLGDSALYLCASSSYSYEQYFGPGTRLTVT.

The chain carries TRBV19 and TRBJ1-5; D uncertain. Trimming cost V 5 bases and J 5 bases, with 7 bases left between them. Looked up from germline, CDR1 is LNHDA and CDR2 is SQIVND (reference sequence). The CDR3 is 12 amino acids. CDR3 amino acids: CASSGGYQPQHF. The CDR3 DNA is TGTGCCAGTAGTGGCGGATATCAGCCCCAGCATTTT. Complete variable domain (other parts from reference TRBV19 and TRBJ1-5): DGGITQSPKYLFRKEGQNVTLSCEQNLNHDAMYWYRQDPGQGLRLIYYSQIVNDFQKGDIAEGYSVSREKKESFPLTVTSAQKNPTAFYLCASSGGYQPQHFGDGTRLSIL.